This TCR beta chain was recovered during a study of blood T cell repertoires in COVID-19. Study-level information: Some COVID-19 samples were acute and others convalescent; all came from the United States, Italy and Spain. T cells, B-cell-depleted T cells, or PBMCs provided the cDNA or gDNA that served as material.

The CDR3 extends over 12 amino acids. V lost 7 bases, J lost 5 bases, and 11 bases lay in between. The protocol was immunoSEQ multiplex PCR, while the TCRdb copy is restricted to in-frame clones and leaves out a portion. The sample consists of 290,000 or so clones, almost 90% of them appearing once. The study drew participants aged about 18 to 89 years from about two dozen US areas. The TCR sequence derives from a woman aged 18-30 years with acute COVID-19. The rearrangement links TRBV12-3 or TRBV12-4 to TRBJ1-2; D is perhaps TRBD1 (6 bases). Sequencing input: PBMCs or T cells enriched from blood (not recorded which). The CDR3 bases are TGTGCCAGCACTCCCACAGGGTATGGCTACACCTTC. Amino acids: CASTPTGYGYTF.